Included here is one TCR beta chain sequence, with context. The data were taken from a study of blood T cell repertoires in COVID-19. Turning to the study itself: Researchers got acute and convalescent COVID-19 samples from the United States, Italy and Spain.

Trimming left V 0 bases short and J 0 bases short, with 6 bases between. Germline values: CDR1 SGHNT, CDR2 YYREEE (reference sequence). The CDR3 runs to 15 residues. Repertoires were generated with immunoSEQ multiplex PCR, while TCRdb's copy carries only in-frame clones and drops some. The sample shows fewer than 350,000 clones, 90% of them seen only once. The sequenced sample was PBMCs or T cells enriched from blood (not recorded which). This clonotype originated in a woman aged 18-29 years with acute COVID-19. The V and J genes are TRBV5-4 and TRBJ1-4, with D hard to call. The DNA of the CDR3 is TGTGCCAGCAGCTTGGGTCAGACAACTAATGAAAAACTGTTTTTT. It is translated as CASSLGQTTNEKLFF.